This T cell receptor beta chain was recovered during a study of blood T cell repertoires in COVID-19. The overall study: Both acute and convalescent COVID-19 samples were obtained from the United States, Italy and Spain. Sample material is recorded as cDNA or gDNA derived from T cells, B-cell-depleted T cells, or PBMCs.

Across about two dozen US areas, participants ranged in age from about 18 to 90 years. Per the authors' pipeline: Amplifying reference gene primers gave estimates of nucleated cell counts. Assay: immunoSEQ multiplex PCR; the TCRdb copy retains only in-frame clones and omits some. From that table come the V and J calls and clone size; the DNA was used to work out D and trimming. The profile covers approximately 250,000 clones, with 88% appearing a single time and approximately 1.2% taken by the ten largest. Specimen: PBMCs or T cells enriched from blood (not recorded which). The origin of this receptor is a woman between 40 and 55 years old with acute COVID-19.

The CDR3 loop is CASSSGQDGGTDTQYF. CDR3 in DNA: TGTGCCAGCAGTAGCGGACAGGATGGTGGCACAGATACGCAGTATTTT. V gene TRBV28 combines with J gene TRBJ2-3; 7 bases map to TRBD1. The trim removed 5 bases at V and 1 base at J, leaving 9 bases unmatched. Germline CDR1 MDHEN, CDR2 SYDVKM. There are 16 residues in the CDR3. The variable domain in full, with the rest retrieved from reference TRBV28 and TRBJ2-3, is DVKVTQSSRYLVKRTGEKVFLECVQDMDHENMFWYRQDPGLGLRLIYFSYDVKMKEKGDIPEGYSVSREKKERFSLILESASTNQTSMYLCASSSGQDGGTDTQYFGPGTRLTVL.